A single T cell receptor (beta chain) is shown here with its context. The CDR3 is 13 residues long. V shed 3 bases and J shed 6 bases, with 10 bases lying between them. CDR1 KGHDR and CDR2 SFDVKD come from the germline V gene. The sample belongs to a study of blood T cell repertoires in COVID-19. On the study more broadly: Material from acute and convalescent COVID-19 was sourced from the United States, Italy and Spain. Nucleic acid was either cDNA or gDNA, and it came from T cells, B-cell-depleted T cells, or PBMCs.

Study processing details: It was from reference gene primer amplification that nucleated cell counts were estimated. Only in-frame clones appear in the TCRdb table, and some are missing; sequencing was by immunoSEQ multiplex PCR. The D gene and trimming were derived from the DNA, and the V and J assignments and clone size from that table. In the table there are under 200,000 clones, around 85% of which are singletons. This clonotype was sampled from a woman in her seventies with acute or convalescent COVID-19. The source material was peripheral blood. V usage is TRBV24-1 and J usage is TRBJ1-1; D may be TRBD1 (6 bases). The CDR3 nucleotides read TGTGCCACCAGTGATACACAGGGCGCTGAAGCTTTCTTT. This encodes CATSDTQGAEAFF.